This TCR beta chain was identified in a study of long-term antiretroviral therapy in people with HIV. The run of the v3.0 immunoSEQ assay was at survey level. Produced via immunoSEQ multiplex PCR; TCRdb's table is partial and in-frame only. The repertoire holds 25,000 to 30,000 clones, with almost 85% as singletons. The TCR was taken from a woman aged 30 to 39 with HIV. The specimen was unsorted PBMCs, collected 1.1 years before starting antiretroviral therapy.

The CDR3 DNA reads as TGTGCCAGTAGTACGCAGGCGGCAGTCACAGATACGCAGTATTTT. This translates into CASSTQAAVTDTQYF. The chain combines TRBV19 with TRBJ2-3; D gene unclear. CDR3 length: 15 residues. V lost 4 bases to trimming and J lost 2 bases, with 13 bases between them. CDR1 and CDR2 (germline): LNHDA, SQIVND (reference sequence).